This T cell receptor beta chain is drawn from a study of blood T cells in healthy people across ages. General study results and limits: Expanded clonotype changes were possibly confounded by unknown donor CMV status.

This CDR3 has 10 amino acids. Germline V lookup: CDR1 MNHEY, CDR2 SMNVEV (reference sequence). In this sample, this clonotype turned up a few times. Its cognate antigen is unknown. Peripheral blood was drawn, roughly 10 milliliters per donor. The second PCR ran 7 to 11 cycles with a sample-barcoded 5' primer and J-beta primers. At least 2.5 million CDR3-containing paired-end reads were obtained per sample. TCRdb reanalysed the 5' RACE reads using MiXCR and keeps one entry per CDR3 protein. The sample includes approximately 1.5 million distinct CDR3 sequences, around 36% of them seen just once. The source material was blood. This chain joins TRBV27 and TRBJ2-7; D gene uncertain. The TCR was taken from a woman younger than 45 in good health. CDR3 residues: CKNTSYEQYF. DNA for the CDR3: TGTAAGAACACCTCCTACGAGCAGTACTTC.